This T cell receptor (beta chain) is from a study of a mutant IDH1 vaccine in newly diagnosed glioma. Study summary: Every participant had undergone radiotherapy, temozolomide, or both before, and most underwent both.

Assay used: immunoSEQ multiplex PCR; TCRdb lists only in-frame clones, some missing. The sample includes 85,000 to 100,000 clones, roughly 77% of them seen just once. Time point in this sample: baseline, week 1 (first vaccination visit). As to treatment: pre-vaccination baseline after standard-of-care therapy. Germline CDR1 reads DFQATT; CDR2 reads SNEGSKA (reference sequence). This CDR3 region has 11 residues. Trimming pared 5 bases from V and 2 bases from J, leaving 6 bases between. Sequencing was performed on PBMCs, taken from a glioma patient treated with radiotherapy, temozolomide or both. The receptor was derived from a middle-aged man with glioma. The chain combines TRBV20-1 with TRBJ2-5; D perhaps matches TRBD1 (5 bases). The CDR3 nucleotides read TGCAGTGCTTCAGGGCAAGAGACCCAGTACTTC. Protein: CSASGQETQYF.